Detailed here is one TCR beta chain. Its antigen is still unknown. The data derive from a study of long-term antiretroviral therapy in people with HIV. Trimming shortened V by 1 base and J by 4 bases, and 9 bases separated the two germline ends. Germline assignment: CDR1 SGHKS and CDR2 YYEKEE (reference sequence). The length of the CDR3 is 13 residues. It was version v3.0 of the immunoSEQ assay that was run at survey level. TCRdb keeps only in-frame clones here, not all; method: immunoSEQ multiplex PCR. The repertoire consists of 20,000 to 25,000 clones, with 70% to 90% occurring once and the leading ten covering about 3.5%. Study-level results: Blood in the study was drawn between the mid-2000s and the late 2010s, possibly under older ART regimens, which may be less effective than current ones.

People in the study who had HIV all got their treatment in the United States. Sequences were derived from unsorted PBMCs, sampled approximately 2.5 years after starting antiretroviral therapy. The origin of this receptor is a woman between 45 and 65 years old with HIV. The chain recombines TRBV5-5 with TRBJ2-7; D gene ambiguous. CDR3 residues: CASSLTRDYEQYF. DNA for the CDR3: TGTGCCAGCAGCTTGACTCGAGATTACGAGCAGTACTTC.